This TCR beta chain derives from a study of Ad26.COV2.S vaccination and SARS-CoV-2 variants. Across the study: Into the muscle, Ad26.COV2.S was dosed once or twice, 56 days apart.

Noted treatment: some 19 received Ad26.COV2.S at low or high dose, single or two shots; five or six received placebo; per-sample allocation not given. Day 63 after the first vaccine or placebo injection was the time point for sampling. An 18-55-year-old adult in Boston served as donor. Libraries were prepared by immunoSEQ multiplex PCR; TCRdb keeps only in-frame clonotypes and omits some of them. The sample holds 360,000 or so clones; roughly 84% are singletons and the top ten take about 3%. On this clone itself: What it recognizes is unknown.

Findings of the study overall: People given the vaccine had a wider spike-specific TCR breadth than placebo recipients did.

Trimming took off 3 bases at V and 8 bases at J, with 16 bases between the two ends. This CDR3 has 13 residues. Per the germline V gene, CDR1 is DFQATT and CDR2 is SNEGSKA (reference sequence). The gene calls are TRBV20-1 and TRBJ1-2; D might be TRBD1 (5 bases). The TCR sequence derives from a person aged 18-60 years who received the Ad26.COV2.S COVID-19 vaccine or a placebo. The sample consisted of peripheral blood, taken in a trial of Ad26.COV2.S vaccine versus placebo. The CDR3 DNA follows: TGCAGTGCTAGTCGCAGCGGGGGGATCGGCTACACCTTC. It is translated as CSASRSGGIGYTF.